The 16 T cell receptor beta chains reported below all come from one sample, sequenced in a study of T cell responses to AZD1222 COVID-19 vaccine. Clones were sequenced by immunoSEQ multiplex PCR, and TCRdb holds only the in-frame ones, with some missing. The sample includes some 94,000 clones, about 85% seen only once; the top ten take less than 3.5%. This sample comprised peripheral blood, obtained on day 0 of AZD1222 vaccination. These receptor sequences come from an adult in good health.

This clone was detected only once. The chain carries TRBV12-3 or TRBV12-4 and TRBJ2-7; D is undetermined. The V end was cut by 2 bases, the J end by 5 bases, with 10 bases between. The CDR3 contains 13 residues. The CDR3 DNA follows: TGTGCCAGCAGTTTAAATCTAATCAACGAGCAGTACTTC. As protein: CASSLNLINEQYF.

The rearrangement uses TRBV30 and TRBJ1-1; a weak D match, TRBD1 (5 bases). CDR3 length: 19 residues. V dropped 0 bases and J dropped 2 bases, with 25 bases sitting between them. Germline V gene sequence: CDR1 GTSNPN, CDR2 SVGIG (reference sequence). The CDR3 DNA reads TGTGCCTGGAGTGTATATCGGGCTTCAGGGATCCCCCTAAACACTGAAGCTTTCTTT. Encoded protein: CAWSVYRASGIPLNTEAFF.

CDR3 nucleotides: TGTGCCAGCAGCTTTGAGACAGGGGGATGGGGCTACACCTTC. Its protein product is CASSFETGGWGYTF. This chain uses TRBV7-9 with TRBJ1-2, with TRBD1 matching over 9 bases. Unmatched junction bases numbered 7, after V lost 3 bases and J lost 8 bases. This CDR3 spans 14 amino acids. Per the germline V gene, CDR1 is SEHNR and CDR2 is FQNEAQ (reference sequence).

The rearrangement links TRBV19 to TRBJ1-2, with TRBD1 matching 8 bases. CDR3 size: 15 residues. V shed 4 bases and J 7 bases; nucleotides not matched to a gene: 11. Germline values: CDR1 LNHDA, CDR2 SQIVND (reference sequence). CDR3 DNA: TGTGCCAGTAGTACAAGACCCGGACAGGGTAGTGGCTACACCTTC. The encoded protein is CASSTRPGQGSGYTF.

The rearrangement uses TRBV6-2 or TRBV6-3 and TRBJ2-3, with 13 bases fitting TRBD2. V lost 4 bases and J lost 4; bases outside the gene matches: 5. Germline CDR1 and CDR2: MNHEY and SVGEGT. The CDR3 runs to 16 residues. The CDR3 reads CASSSQLAGGADTQYF. The CDR3 nucleotides are TGTGCCAGCAGTTCACAACTAGCGGGAGGGGCAGATACGCAGTATTTT.

This rearrangement joins TRBV24-1 to TRBJ2-1; 9 positions agree with TRBD1. Per germline, CDR1 KGHDR and CDR2 SFDVKD. The CDR3 totals 17 residues. Trimming took 3 bases from V and 9 from J; bases not matched to a gene: 14. The CDR3 nucleotides are TGTGCCACCAGTGATGGAGACGCCGGGACAGGGAGAGGTGAGCAGTTCTTC. Protein: CATSDGDAGTGRGEQFF.

The chain uses TRBV2 and TRBJ2-7; TRBD1 aligns across 8 bases. CDR3 length: 14 residues. CDR1 SNHLY and CDR2 FYNNEI come from the germline V gene. After removal of 6 bases from V and 3 bases from J, the junction contained 7 bases not matched to a gene. The CDR3 DNA reads TGTGCCAGCAGCCCCGGACAGGGTATCTACGAGCAGTACTTC. Amino acids: CASSPGQGIYEQYF.

The chain carries TRBV20-1 and TRBJ1-1; weak D call: TRBD1 (5 bases). The CDR3 runs 11 residues. Trimming stripped 5 bases from V and 9 bases from J, with 13 bases between. Germline V gene data show CDR1 as DFQATT and CDR2 as SNEGSKA (reference sequence). Written as DNA, the CDR3 is TGCAGTGCTCTGGGGGATCCTAAAGCTTTCTTT. This gives the protein CSALGDPKAFF.

The chain joins TRBV11-1 to TRBJ1-1, with 7 bases lining up with TRBD1. With V trimmed by 5 bases and J by 5 bases, 8 bases remained unmatched. The CDR3 spans 14 residues. Per the germline V gene, CDR1 is SGHAT and CDR2 is FQDESV (reference sequence). The CDR3 nucleotides are TGTGCCAGCAGCCTCCCGACAGGGTCAACTGAAGCTTTCTTT. It encodes CASSLPTGSTEAFF. Supplemented by reference TRBV11-1 and TRBJ1-1, the full variable domain reads EAEVAQSPRYKITEKSQAVAFWCDPISGHATLYWYRQILGQGPELLVQFQDESVVDDSQLPKDRFSAERLKGVDSTLKIQPAELGDSAMYLCASSLPTGSTEAFFGQGTRLTVV.

The gene calls are TRBV2 and TRBJ1-2; D remains ambiguous. The ends were cut back, 5 bases at V and 7 bases at J, with 26 bases in the middle. The germline V gene has CDR1 SNHLY and CDR2 FYNNEI. The CDR3 length is 17 residues. This CDR3 reads CASSTRPAGQPSGGYTF. The CDR3 DNA reads as TGTGCCAGCAGTACCCGTCCGGCCGGGCAACCTTCGGGTGGCTACACCTTC.

The V gene is TRBV24-1, the J gene TRBJ2-3; either TRBD1 or TRBD2 may supply D (5 bases each). The ends were cut back, 4 bases at V and 5 bases at J, with 24 bases in the middle. This CDR3 is built from 18 residues. Germline V gene lookup returns CDR1 KGHDR and CDR2 SFDVKD. The DNA of the CDR3 is TGTGCCACCAGTGAGAGGGGCATGGGACCCGAGAGGGGAGATACGCAGTATTTT. This sequence encodes CATSERGMGPERGDTQYF.

The chain uses TRBV21-1 and TRBJ1-5; TRBD1 is the table's D call and was not checked against the DNA. TRBV21-1 is a pseudogene locus. The CDR3 runs to 16 residues. The CDR3 DNA reads TGTGCCAGCAGCAAAGAGGACAGGGATAGCAATCAGCCCCAGCATTTT. Protein product: CASSKEDRDSNQPQHF.

V and J are TRBV29-1 and TRBJ1-2; 10 nucleotides line up with TRBD1. CDR3 length: 13 residues. The J segment lost 3 bases and the V segment lost 6 bases, leaving 4 bases of the junction unmatched. Germline loops: CDR1 SQVTM, CDR2 ANQGSEA. The CDR3 loop is CSVMTGGDYGYTF. The CDR3 bases are TGCAGCGTAATGACAGGGGGCGACTATGGCTACACCTTC.

The chain uses TRBV7-9 and TRBJ2-6; D unclear. CDR1 is SEHNR, CDR2 FQNEAQ, per germline (reference sequence). This CDR3 is 15 amino acids long. With 1 base removed from V and 5 bases from J, the gap between germline ends came to 9 bases. As DNA, the CDR3 is TGTGCCAGCAGCTTAGGGCGGTCCAGGGCCAACGTCCTGACTTTC. Translation gives CASSLGRSRANVLTF.

The rearrangement joins TRBV6-5 to TRBJ1-4; D is undetermined. V lost 6 bases, J lost 12 bases, and 17 bases lay in between. Germline-derived CDR1 and CDR2 are MNHEY and SVGAGI. The CDR3 contains 13 residues. CDR3 nucleotide sequence: TGTGCCAGCAGGCAACTTGGAAGCGGAGAACTGTTTTTT. It translates to CASRQLGSGELFF.

The rearrangement links TRBV7-9 to TRBJ2-2; perhaps TRBD2 as D (5 bases). This CDR3 has 12 residues. V was trimmed by 9 bases and J by 8 bases, leaving 13 bases between them. CDR1 and CDR2 (germline): SEHNR, FQNEAQ (reference sequence). CDR3 sequence: CARGLSPGELFF. CDR3 DNA: TGTGCCAGAGGACTTTCACCAGGGGAGCTGTTTTTT.